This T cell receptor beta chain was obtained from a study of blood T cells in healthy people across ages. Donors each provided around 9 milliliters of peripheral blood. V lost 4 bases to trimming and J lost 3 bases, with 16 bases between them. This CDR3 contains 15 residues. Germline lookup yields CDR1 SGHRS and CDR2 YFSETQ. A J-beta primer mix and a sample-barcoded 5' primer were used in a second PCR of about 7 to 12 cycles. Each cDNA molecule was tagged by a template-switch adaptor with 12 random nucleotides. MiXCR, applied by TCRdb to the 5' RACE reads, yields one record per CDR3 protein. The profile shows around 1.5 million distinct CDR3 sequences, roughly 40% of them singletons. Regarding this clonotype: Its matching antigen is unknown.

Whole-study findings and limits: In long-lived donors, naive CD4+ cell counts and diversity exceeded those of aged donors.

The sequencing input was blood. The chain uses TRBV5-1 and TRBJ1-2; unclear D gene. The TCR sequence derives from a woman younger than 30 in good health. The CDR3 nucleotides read TGCGCCAGCAGCCCCGGGAACAGCCAGTACTATGGCTACACCTTC. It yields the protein CASSPGNSQYYGYTF. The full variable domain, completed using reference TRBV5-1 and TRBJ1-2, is KAGVTQTPRYLIKTRGQQVTLSCSPISGHRSVSWYQQTPGQGLQFLFEYFSETQRNKGNFPGRFSGRQFSNSRSEMNVSTLELGDSALYLCASSPGNSQYYGYTFGSGTRLTVV.